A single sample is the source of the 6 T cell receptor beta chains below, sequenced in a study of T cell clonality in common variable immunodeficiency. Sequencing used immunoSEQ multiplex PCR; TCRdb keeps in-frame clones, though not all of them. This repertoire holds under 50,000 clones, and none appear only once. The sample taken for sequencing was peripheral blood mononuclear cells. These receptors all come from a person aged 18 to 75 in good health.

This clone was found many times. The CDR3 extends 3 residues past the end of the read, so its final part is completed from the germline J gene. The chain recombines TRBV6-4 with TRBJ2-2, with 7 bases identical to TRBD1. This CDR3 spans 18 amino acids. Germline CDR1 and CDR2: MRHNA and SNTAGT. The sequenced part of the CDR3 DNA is TGTGCCAGCAGTGACCCAATGGACAGGTTCTCAACTAATGAAAAG. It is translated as CASSDPMDRFSTNEK. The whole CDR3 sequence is CASSDPMDRFSTNEKLFF.

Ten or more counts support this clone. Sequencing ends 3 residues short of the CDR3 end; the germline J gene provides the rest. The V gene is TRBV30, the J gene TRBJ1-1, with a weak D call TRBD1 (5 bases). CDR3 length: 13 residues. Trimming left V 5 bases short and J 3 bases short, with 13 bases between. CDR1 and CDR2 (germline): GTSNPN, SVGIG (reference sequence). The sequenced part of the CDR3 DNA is TGTGCCTGGGACAGAGGATGGTACACTGAA. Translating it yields CAWDRGWYTE. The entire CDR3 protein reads CAWDRGWYTEAFF.

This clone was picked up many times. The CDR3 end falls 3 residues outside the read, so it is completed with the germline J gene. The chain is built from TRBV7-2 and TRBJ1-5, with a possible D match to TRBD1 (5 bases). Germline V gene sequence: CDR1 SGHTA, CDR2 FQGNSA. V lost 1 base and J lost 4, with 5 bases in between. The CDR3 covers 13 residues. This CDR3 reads CASSLGQNQPQHF. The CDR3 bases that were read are TGTGCCAGCAGCTTAGGACAGAATCAGCCC.

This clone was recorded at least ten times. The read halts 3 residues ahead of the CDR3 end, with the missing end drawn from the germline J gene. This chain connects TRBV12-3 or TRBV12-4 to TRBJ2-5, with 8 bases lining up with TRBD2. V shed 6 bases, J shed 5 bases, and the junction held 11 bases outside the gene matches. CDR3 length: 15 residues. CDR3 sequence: CASSRSAGGFETQYF. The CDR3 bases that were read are TGTGCCAGCAGCCGGAGTGCGGGGGGTTTCGAGACC.

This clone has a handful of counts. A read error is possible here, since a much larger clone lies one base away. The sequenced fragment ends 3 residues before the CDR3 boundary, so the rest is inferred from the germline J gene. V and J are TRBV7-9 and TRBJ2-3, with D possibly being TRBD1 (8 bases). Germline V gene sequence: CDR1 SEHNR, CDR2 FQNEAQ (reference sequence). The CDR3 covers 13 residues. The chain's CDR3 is CASSLTGGETQYF. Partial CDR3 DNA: TGTGCCAGCAGCTTAACAGGGGGGGAGACG.

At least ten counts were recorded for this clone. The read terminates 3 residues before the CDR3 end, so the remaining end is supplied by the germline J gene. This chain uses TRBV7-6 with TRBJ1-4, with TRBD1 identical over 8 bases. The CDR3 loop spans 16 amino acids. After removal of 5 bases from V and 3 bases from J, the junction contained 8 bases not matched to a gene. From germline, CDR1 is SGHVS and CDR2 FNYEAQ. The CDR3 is CASSRGQGGSNEKLFF. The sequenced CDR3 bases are TGTGCCAGCAGCCGCGGACAGGGCGGTTCTAATGAAAAA.